This T cell receptor (beta chain) appears in the sequencing data of a study of shared clonotypes between healthy human individuals. V shed 0 bases and J 5 bases; nucleotides not matched to a gene: 4. The CDR3 has 15 amino acids. Germline V CDR1 and CDR2: LGHNT, FRNRAP. Sequencing used immunoSEQ multiplex PCR; TCRdb keeps in-frame clones, though not all of them. The sample includes around 1,000,000 clones, around 77% seen only once; the top ten take 0.89%. To note about this clone: Its antigen is not identified.

Study-level results: Naive subsets typically showed greater estimated richness than memory subsets. Represented diversity, genetic and exposure-history alike, was limited by few donors. Sharing across a few donors was seen in 5% to 5.5% of naive CD4 clonotypes.

HIV-negative, healthy adults without recent acute infections or vaccinations were the donors. This receptor was identified in a man between 18 and 35 years old in good health. Some clones in this sample may be carry-over from other donors' samples. The rearrangement joins TRBV12-5 to TRBJ2-3; 8 nucleotides align to TRBD2. Input material: memory CD4+ T cells from PBMCs. Subset in this sample: CD45RA-negative fraction. CDR3 DNA: TGTGCTAGTGGTTTGGTAGGTAGCGGGAAAGATACGCAGTATTTT. Its translation: CASGLVGSGKDTQYF.